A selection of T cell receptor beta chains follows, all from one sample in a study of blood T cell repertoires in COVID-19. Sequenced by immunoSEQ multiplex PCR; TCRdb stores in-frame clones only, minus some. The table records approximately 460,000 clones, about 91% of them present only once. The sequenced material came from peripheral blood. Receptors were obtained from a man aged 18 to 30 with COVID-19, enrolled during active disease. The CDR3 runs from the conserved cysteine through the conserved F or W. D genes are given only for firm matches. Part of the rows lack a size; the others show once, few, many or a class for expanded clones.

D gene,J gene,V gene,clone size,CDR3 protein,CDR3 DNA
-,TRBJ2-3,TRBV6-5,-,CASSYRRAEDTQYF,TGTGCCAGCAGTTACCGGCGGGCGGAGGATACGCAGTATTTT
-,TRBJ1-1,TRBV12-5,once,CASGSYPRGNGNTEAFF,TGTGCTAGTGGTTCCTACCCCAGGGGAAATGGGAACACTGAAGCTTTCTTT
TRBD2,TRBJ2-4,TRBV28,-,CASNPGGIAKNIQYF,TGTGCCAGCAACCCGGGAGGCATAGCCAAAAACATTCAGTACTTC
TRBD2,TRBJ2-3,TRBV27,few,CASSAGTGGFTQYF,TGTGCCAGCAGTGCCGGGACGGGGGGTTTTACGCAGTATTTT
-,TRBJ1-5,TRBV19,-,CASSPQGPYSNQPQHF,TGTGCCAGTAGCCCGCAGGGGCCTTATAGCAATCAGCCCCAGCATTTT
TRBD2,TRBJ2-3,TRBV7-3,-,CASSPGAGFTDTQYF,TGTGCCAGCAGCCCAGGAGCGGGATTCACAGATACGCAGTATTTT
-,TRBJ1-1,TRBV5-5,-,CASSLAGTGRTEAFF,TGTGCCAGCAGCTTGGCCGGGACCGGGAGGACTGAAGCTTTCTTT
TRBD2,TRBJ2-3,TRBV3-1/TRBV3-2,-,CASSQEVLAGYVDTQYF,TGTGCCAGCAGCCAAGAAGTATTAGCGGGATATGTAGATACGCAGTATTTT
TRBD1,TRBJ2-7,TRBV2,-,CASSRDRVYEQYF,TGTGCCAGCAGTCGGGACAGGGTTTACGAGCAGTACTTC
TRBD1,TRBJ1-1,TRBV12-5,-,CASGRDRHMNTEAFF,TGTGCTAGTGGCCGGGACAGGCATATGAACACTGAAGCTTTCTTT
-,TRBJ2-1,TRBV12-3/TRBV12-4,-,CASSRNQGGEQFF,TGTGCCAGCAGCCGCAACCAGGGCGGTGAGCAGTTCTTC
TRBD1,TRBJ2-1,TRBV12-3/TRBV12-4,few,CASSYRGEQFF,TGTGCCAGCAGTTACAGGGGTGAGCAGTTCTTC
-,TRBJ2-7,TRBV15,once,CATSRDHPGRVYEQYF,TGTGCCACCAGCAGAGATCACCCTGGCAGGGTCTACGAGCAGTACTTC
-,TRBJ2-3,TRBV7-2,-,CASSLGSGTSTDTQYF,TGTGCCAGCAGCTTAGGGAGTGGGACTAGCACAGATACGCAGTATTTT
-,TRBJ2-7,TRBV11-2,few,CASSAGRHHYEQYF,TGTGCCAGCAGCGCGGGGCGTCACCACTACGAGCAGTACTTC
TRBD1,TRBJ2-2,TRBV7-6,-,CASSLGGLGTGSGELFF,TGTGCCAGCAGCTTAGGGGGTTTAGGGACAGGTTCCGGGGAGCTGTTTTTT
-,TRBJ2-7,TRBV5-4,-,CASSLDGYYEQYF,TGTGCCAGCAGCTTGGACGGGTACTACGAGCAGTACTTC
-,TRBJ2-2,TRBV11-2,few,CASSLEGGLLNTGELFF,TGTGCCAGCAGCTTAGAGGGGGGACTCCTGAACACCGGGGAGCTGTTTTTT
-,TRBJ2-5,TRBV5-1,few,CASSPLPTGNGKETQYF,TGCGCCAGCAGCCCCCTCCCTACAGGGAATGGAAAAGAGACCCAGTACTTC
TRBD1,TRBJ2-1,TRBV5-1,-,CASSYLAGGKNNEQFF,TGCGCCAGCAGCTACCTGGCAGGGGGAAAAAACAATGAGCAGTTCTTC
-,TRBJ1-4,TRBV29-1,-,CSVDQGEKLFF,TGCAGCGTTGATCAGGGAGAAAAACTGTTTTTT
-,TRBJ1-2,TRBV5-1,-,CASSLEANYGYTF,TGCGCCAGCAGCTTGGAAGCGAACTATGGCTACACCTTC
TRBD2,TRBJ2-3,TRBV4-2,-,CASSQEPSGGSTDTQYF,TGTGCCAGCAGCCAAGAACCCAGCGGGGGTAGCACAGATACGCAGTATTTT
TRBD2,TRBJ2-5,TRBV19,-,CASSWTSGTETQYF,TGTGCCAGTAGCTGGACTAGCGGGACAGAGACCCAGTACTTC
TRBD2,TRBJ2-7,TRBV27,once,CASSLWTSGEQYF,TGTGCCAGCAGTTTATGGACTAGTGGCGAGCAGTACTTC
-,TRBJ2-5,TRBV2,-,CASSLQALRGTQYF,TGTGCCAGCAGTCTACAGGCCTTAAGGGGGACCCAGTACTTC
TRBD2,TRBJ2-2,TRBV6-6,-,CASSRTSGGASRGELFF,TGTGCCAGCAGTCGGACTAGCGGGGGGGCGTCTCGTGGGGAGCTGTTTTTT
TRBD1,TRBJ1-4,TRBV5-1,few,CASQTGTGREKLFF,TGCGCCAGTCAAACCGGGACAGGGCGCGAAAAACTGTTTTTT
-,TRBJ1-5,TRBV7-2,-,CASSLRGSNQPQHF,TGTGCCAGCAGCTTAAGGGGAAGCAATCAGCCCCAGCATTTT
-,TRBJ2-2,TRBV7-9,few,CASSPGTAGELFF,TGTGCCAGCAGCCCTGGGACTGCCGGGGAGCTGTTTTTT
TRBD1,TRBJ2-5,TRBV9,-,CASSERTGLGTQYF,TGTGCCAGCAGCGAGAGGACAGGGTTGGGGACCCAGTACTTC
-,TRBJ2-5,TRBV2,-,CASSPRSLSAGRTQYF,TGTGCCAGCAGCCCGCGGTCCCTCAGCGCGGGGCGGACCCAGTACTTC
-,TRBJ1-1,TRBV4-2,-,CASSQDWAGELNTEAFF,TGTGCCAGCAGCCAAGATTGGGCAGGGGAGCTGAACACTGAAGCTTTCTTT
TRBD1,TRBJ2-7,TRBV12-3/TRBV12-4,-,CASSGDSYEQYF,TGTGCCAGCAGTGGGGACAGCTACGAGCAGTACTTC
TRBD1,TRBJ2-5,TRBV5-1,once,CASSPGTAQETQYF,TGCGCCAGCAGCCCCGGGACAGCCCAAGAGACCCAGTACTTC
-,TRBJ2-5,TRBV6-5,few,CASSYQPGAETQYF,TGTGCCAGCAGTTACCAACCGGGAGCAGAGACCCAGTACTTC
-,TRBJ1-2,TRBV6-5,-,CASRRGWGSGYTF,TGTGCCAGCAGACGGGGGTGGGGTAGCGGCTACACCTTC
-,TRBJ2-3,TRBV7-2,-,CASSSRVSTDTQYF,TGTGCCAGCAGCTCCCGGGTTAGCACAGATACGCAGTATTTT
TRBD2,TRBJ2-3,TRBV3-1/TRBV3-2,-,CASSLVSSGGPPYTDTQYF,TGTGCCAGCAGCCTCGTTTCTAGCGGGGGCCCACCTTACACAGATACGCAGTATTTT